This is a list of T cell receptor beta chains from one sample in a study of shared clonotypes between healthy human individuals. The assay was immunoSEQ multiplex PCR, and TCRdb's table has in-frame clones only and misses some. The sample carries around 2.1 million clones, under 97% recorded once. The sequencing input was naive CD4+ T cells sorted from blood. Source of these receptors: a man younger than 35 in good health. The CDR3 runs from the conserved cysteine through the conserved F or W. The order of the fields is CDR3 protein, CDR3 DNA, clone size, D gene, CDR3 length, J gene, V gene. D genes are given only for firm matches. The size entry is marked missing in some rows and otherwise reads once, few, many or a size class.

cdr3_aa: CASSPPRDRNQPQHF
cdr3_nt: TGTGCCAGCAGTCCCCCCCGGGACAGGAATCAGCCCCAGCATTTT
clone_size: .
d_call: TRBD1
cdr3_length: 15
j_call: TRBJ1-5
v_call: TRBV6-1

cdr3_aa: CAIGTSGYNEQFF
cdr3_nt: TGTGCCATTGGGACTAGCGGTTACAATGAGCAGTTCTTC
clone_size: once
d_call: TRBD2
cdr3_length: 13
j_call: TRBJ2-1
v_call: TRBV10-3

cdr3_aa: CASSHLTGYNGYTF
cdr3_nt: TGTGCCAGCAGCCACCTGACAGGGTATAATGGCTACACCTTC
clone_size: .
d_call: TRBD1
cdr3_length: 14
j_call: TRBJ1-2
v_call: TRBV7-8

cdr3_aa: CASSSGTSGREETQYF
cdr3_nt: TGCGCCAGCAGCTCGGGGACTAGCGGGAGAGAGGAGACCCAGTACTTC
clone_size: .
d_call: TRBD2
cdr3_length: 16
j_call: TRBJ2-5
v_call: TRBV5-1

cdr3_aa: CASSRGYTDTQYF
cdr3_nt: TGTGCCAGTTCTCGGGGGTACACAGATACGCAGTATTTT
clone_size: .
d_call: .
cdr3_length: 13
j_call: TRBJ2-3
v_call: TRBV5-4

cdr3_aa: CASSNDILNTEAFF
cdr3_nt: TGCGCCAGCAGTAATGACATCCTCAACACTGAAGCTTTCTTT
clone_size: .
d_call: .
cdr3_length: 14
j_call: TRBJ1-1
v_call: TRBV5-1

cdr3_aa: CASSQVTTRDEQFF
cdr3_nt: TGCGCCAGCAGCCAAGTCACAACTAGGGATGAGCAGTTCTTC
clone_size: .
d_call: .
cdr3_length: 14
j_call: TRBJ2-1
v_call: TRBV4-1

cdr3_aa: CASSEILGPLRWETQYF
cdr3_nt: TGCGCCAGCAGTGAAATTCTAGGGCCTTTGAGGTGGGAGACCCAGTACTTC
clone_size: .
d_call: .
cdr3_length: 17
j_call: TRBJ2-5
v_call: TRBV10-2

cdr3_aa: CASSLQSPGPWPDTQYF
cdr3_nt: TGTGCCAGCAGCTTACAGTCTCCAGGGCCTTGGCCAGATACGCAGTATTTT
clone_size: .
d_call: .
cdr3_length: 17
j_call: TRBJ2-3
v_call: TRBV7-9

cdr3_aa: CASSPGQGETQYF
cdr3_nt: TGTGCCAGCAGCCCCGGACAGGGGGAGACCCAGTACTTC
clone_size: .
d_call: TRBD1
cdr3_length: 13
j_call: TRBJ2-5
v_call: TRBV7-9

cdr3_aa: CASSPEGENEQFF
cdr3_nt: TGCGCCAGCAGCCCCGAAGGGGAAAATGAGCAGTTCTTC
clone_size: .
d_call: .
cdr3_length: 13
j_call: TRBJ2-1
v_call: TRBV5-1

cdr3_aa: CASARGTAVNQPQHF
cdr3_nt: TGTGCCAGCGCGCGAGGGACAGCAGTTAATCAGCCCCAGCATTTT
clone_size: .
d_call: TRBD1
cdr3_length: 15
j_call: TRBJ1-5
v_call: TRBV2

cdr3_aa: CASSPGLAGGHEQYF
cdr3_nt: TGCGCCAGCAGCCCCGGACTAGCGGGGGGCCACGAGCAGTACTTC
clone_size: .
d_call: TRBD2
cdr3_length: 15
j_call: TRBJ2-7
v_call: TRBV5-1

cdr3_aa: CASSTGLAGTDTQYF
cdr3_nt: TGTGCCAGTAGTACGGGACTAGCGGGGACAGATACGCAGTATTTT
clone_size: few
d_call: TRBD2
cdr3_length: 15
j_call: TRBJ2-3
v_call: TRBV19

cdr3_aa: CSVEEQVDYGYTF
cdr3_nt: TGCAGCGTTGAAGAGCAGGTAGACTATGGCTACACCTTC
clone_size: .
d_call: .
cdr3_length: 13
j_call: TRBJ1-2
v_call: TRBV29-1

cdr3_aa: CAWSGETNYGYTF
cdr3_nt: TGTGCCTGGAGTGGAGAGACTAACTATGGCTACACCTTC
clone_size: .
d_call: .
cdr3_length: 13
j_call: TRBJ1-2
v_call: TRBV30

cdr3_aa: CASSPRTGVGEQYF
cdr3_nt: TGTGCCAGCAGTCCTCGGACAGGGGTAGGCGAGCAGTACTTC
clone_size: .
d_call: TRBD1
cdr3_length: 14
j_call: TRBJ2-7
v_call: TRBV27

cdr3_aa: CASSPNGGNYGYTF
cdr3_nt: TGTGCCAGTAGCCCTAACGGGGGTAACTATGGCTACACCTTC
clone_size: .
d_call: .
cdr3_length: 14
j_call: TRBJ1-2
v_call: TRBV19

cdr3_aa: CASSMDRGYEQYF
cdr3_nt: TGTGCCAGTAGTATGGACAGGGGGTACGAGCAGTACTTC
clone_size: .
d_call: TRBD1
cdr3_length: 13
j_call: TRBJ2-7
v_call: TRBV19

cdr3_aa: CASSQVEASLYEQYF
cdr3_nt: TGCGCCAGCAGCCAAGTAGAGGCGTCCCTCTACGAGCAGTACTTC
clone_size: .
d_call: .
cdr3_length: 15
j_call: TRBJ2-7
v_call: TRBV4-1

cdr3_aa: CASSPPSGLQETQYF
cdr3_nt: TGCGCCAGCAGCCCCCCTTCGGGGCTCCAAGAGACCCAGTACTTC
clone_size: .
d_call: .
cdr3_length: 15
j_call: TRBJ2-5
v_call: TRBV5-1

cdr3_aa: CASSLGAAAWDKNIQYF
cdr3_nt: TGTGCCAGCAGCTTGGGGGCAGCGGCCTGGGACAAAAACATTCAGTACTTC
clone_size: .
d_call: .
cdr3_length: 17
j_call: TRBJ2-4
v_call: TRBV5-6

cdr3_aa: CASSLAQILNTEAFF
cdr3_nt: TGTGCCAGCAGCTTAGCACAGATATTGAACACTGAAGCTTTCTTT
clone_size: .
d_call: .
cdr3_length: 15
j_call: TRBJ1-1
v_call: TRBV7-2

cdr3_aa: CASSPQGGALNYGYTF
cdr3_nt: TGTGCCAGCTCACCCCAAGGGGGGGCGCTTAACTATGGCTACACCTTC
clone_size: .
d_call: .
cdr3_length: 16
j_call: TRBJ1-2
v_call: TRBV18

cdr3_aa: CASSETGTAPPEAFF
cdr3_nt: TGCGCCAGCAGTGAGACCGGGACGGCCCCTCCTGAAGCTTTCTTT
clone_size: .
d_call: .
cdr3_length: 15
j_call: TRBJ1-1
v_call: TRBV10-1

cdr3_aa: CASGIRGGEPQHF
cdr3_nt: TGTGCCAGCGGAATAAGGGGAGGGGAGCCCCAGCATTTT
clone_size: .
d_call: .
cdr3_length: 13
j_call: TRBJ1-5
v_call: TRBV6-5

cdr3_aa: CASSPGDLVDTQYF
cdr3_nt: TGCGCCAGCAGCCCGGGAGATCTAGTGGATACGCAGTATTTT
clone_size: .
d_call: .
cdr3_length: 14
j_call: TRBJ2-3
v_call: TRBV5-1

cdr3_aa: CATMTAGQPQHF
cdr3_nt: TGTGCCACTATGACGGCGGGTCAGCCCCAGCATTTT
clone_size: .
d_call: .
cdr3_length: 12
j_call: TRBJ1-5
v_call: TRBV19

cdr3_aa: CASRDLQETQYF
cdr3_nt: TGTGCCAGCAGGGACTTACAAGAGACCCAGTACTTC
clone_size: .
d_call: .
cdr3_length: 12
j_call: TRBJ2-5
v_call: TRBV2

cdr3_aa: CASSARTISTDTQYF
cdr3_nt: TGTGCCAGCAGCGCGCGGACAATTAGCACAGATACGCAGTATTTT
clone_size: .
d_call: .
cdr3_length: 15
j_call: TRBJ2-3
v_call: TRBV7-6

cdr3_aa: CASTIRWTADYSNQPQHF
cdr3_nt: TGTGCCAGTACTATTCGGTGGACAGCTGACTATAGCAATCAGCCCCAGCATTTT
clone_size: .
d_call: .
cdr3_length: 18
j_call: TRBJ1-5
v_call: TRBV19

cdr3_aa: CASSGKGQGSYEQYF
cdr3_nt: TGTGCCAGTAGTGGTAAGGGACAGGGATCCTACGAGCAGTACTTC
clone_size: .
d_call: TRBD1
cdr3_length: 15
j_call: TRBJ2-7
v_call: TRBV19

cdr3_aa: CASSVGSGSYEQYF
cdr3_nt: TGTGCCAGCAGCGTAGGATCGGGGTCTTACGAGCAGTACTTC
clone_size: .
d_call: .
cdr3_length: 14
j_call: TRBJ2-7
v_call: TRBV9

cdr3_aa: CASTYPRDRGKRNYEQYF
cdr3_nt: TGTGCCAGCACCTATCCCCGGGACAGGGGCAAGAGAAACTACGAGCAGTACTTC
clone_size: .
d_call: TRBD1
cdr3_length: 18
j_call: TRBJ2-7
v_call: TRBV5-4